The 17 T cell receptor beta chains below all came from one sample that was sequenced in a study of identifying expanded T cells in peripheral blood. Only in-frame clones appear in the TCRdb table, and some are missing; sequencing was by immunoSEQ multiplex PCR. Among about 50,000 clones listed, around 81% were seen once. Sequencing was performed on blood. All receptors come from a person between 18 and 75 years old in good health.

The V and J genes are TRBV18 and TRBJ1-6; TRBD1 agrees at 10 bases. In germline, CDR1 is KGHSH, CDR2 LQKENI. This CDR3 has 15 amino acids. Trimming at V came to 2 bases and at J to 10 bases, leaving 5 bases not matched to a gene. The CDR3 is CASSPVGQGRSPLHF. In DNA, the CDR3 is TGTGCCAGCTCACCAGTGGGACAGGGGAGGTCACCCCTCCACTTT.

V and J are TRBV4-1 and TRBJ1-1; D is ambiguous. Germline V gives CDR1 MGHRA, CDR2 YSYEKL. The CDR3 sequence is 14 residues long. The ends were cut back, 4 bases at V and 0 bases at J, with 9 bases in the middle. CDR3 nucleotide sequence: TGCGCCAGCAGCCCCGGCAGTCTGAACACTGAAGCTTTCTTT. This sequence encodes CASSPGSLNTEAFF.

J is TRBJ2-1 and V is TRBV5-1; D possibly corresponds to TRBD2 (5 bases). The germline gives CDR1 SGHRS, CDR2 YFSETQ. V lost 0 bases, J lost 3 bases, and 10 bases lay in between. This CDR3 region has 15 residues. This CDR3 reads CASSLEGRDYNEQFF. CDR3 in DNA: TGCGCCAGCAGCTTGGAGGGTCGGGACTACAATGAGCAGTTCTTC.

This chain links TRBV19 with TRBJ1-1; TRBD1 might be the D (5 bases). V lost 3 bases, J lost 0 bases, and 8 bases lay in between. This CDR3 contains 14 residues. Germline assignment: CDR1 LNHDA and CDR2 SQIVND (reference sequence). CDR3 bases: TGTGCCAGTAGTATCGGACACCTGAACACTGAAGCTTTCTTT. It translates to CASSIGHLNTEAFF.

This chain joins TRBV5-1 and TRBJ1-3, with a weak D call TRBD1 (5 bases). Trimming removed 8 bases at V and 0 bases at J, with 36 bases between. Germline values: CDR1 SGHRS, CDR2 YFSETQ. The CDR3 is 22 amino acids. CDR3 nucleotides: TGCGCCAGTCCCCTACTGTTACCGAGGAAGCGGGACTTCCCTACCTCTGGAAACACCATATATTTT. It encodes CASPLLLPRKRDFPTSGNTIYF.

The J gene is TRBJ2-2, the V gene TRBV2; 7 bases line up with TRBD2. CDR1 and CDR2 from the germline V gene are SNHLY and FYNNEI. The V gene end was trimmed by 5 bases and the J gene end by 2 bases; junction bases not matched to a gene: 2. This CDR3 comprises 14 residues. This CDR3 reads CASSQTSNTGELFF. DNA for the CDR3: TGTGCCAGCAGTCAGACTAGCAACACCGGGGAGCTGTTTTTT.

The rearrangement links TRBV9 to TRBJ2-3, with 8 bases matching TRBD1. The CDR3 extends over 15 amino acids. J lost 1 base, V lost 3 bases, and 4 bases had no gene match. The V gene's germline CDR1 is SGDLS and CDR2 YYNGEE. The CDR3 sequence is CASSEQGVRTDTQYF. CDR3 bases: TGTGCCAGCAGCGAACAGGGGGTTCGCACAGATACGCAGTATTTT.

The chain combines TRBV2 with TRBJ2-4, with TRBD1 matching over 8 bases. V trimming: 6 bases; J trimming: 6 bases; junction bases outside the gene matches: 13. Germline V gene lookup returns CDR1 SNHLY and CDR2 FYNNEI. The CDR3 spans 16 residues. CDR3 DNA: TGTGCCAGCAGCACCCGGACAGGGAATGAAGGAAACATTCAGTACTTC. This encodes CASSTRTGNEGNIQYF.

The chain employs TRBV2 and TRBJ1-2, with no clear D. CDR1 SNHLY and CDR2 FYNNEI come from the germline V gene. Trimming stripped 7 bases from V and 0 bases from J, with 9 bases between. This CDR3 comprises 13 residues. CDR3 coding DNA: TGTGCCAGCATTCAGGCGACTAACTATGGCTACACCTTC. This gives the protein CASIQATNYGYTF.

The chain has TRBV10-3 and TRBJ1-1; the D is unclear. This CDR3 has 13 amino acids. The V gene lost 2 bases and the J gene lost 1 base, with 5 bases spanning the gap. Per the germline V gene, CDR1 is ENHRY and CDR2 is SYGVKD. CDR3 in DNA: TGTGCCATCAGTGAGATGGAGAACACTGAAGCTTTCTTT. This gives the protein CAISEMENTEAFF.

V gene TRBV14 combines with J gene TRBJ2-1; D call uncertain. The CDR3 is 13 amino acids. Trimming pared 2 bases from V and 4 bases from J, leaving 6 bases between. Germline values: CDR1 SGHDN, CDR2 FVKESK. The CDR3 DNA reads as TGTGCCAGCAGCCAACGGGTTTACAATGAGCAGTTCTTC. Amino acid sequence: CASSQRVYNEQFF.

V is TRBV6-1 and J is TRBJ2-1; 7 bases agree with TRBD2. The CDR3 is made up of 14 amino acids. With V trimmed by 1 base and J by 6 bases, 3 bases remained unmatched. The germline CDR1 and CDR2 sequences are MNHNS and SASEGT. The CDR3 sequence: CASSEGLASNEQFF. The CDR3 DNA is TGTGCCAGCAGTGAAGGACTAGCAAGCAATGAGCAGTTCTTC.

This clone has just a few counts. The CDR3 coding sequence is TGTGCCAGCAGCACTCCTGTGGGGCTAGAAGCAGATACGCAGTATTTT. Its translation: CASSTPVGLEADTQYF. The chain employs TRBV7-2 and TRBJ2-3, with a possible D match to TRBD1 (5 bases). Germline V gene sequence: CDR1 SGHTA, CDR2 FQGNSA. This CDR3 is 16 amino acids long. Deletions cut 5 bases from V and 4 bases from J, with 19 bases between.

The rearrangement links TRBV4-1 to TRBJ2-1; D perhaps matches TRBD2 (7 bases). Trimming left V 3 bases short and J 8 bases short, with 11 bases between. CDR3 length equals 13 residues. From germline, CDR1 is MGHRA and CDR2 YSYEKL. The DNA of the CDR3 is TGCGCCAGCAGCCAGACGGGGGGCGATGAGCAGTTCTTC. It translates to CASSQTGGDEQFF.

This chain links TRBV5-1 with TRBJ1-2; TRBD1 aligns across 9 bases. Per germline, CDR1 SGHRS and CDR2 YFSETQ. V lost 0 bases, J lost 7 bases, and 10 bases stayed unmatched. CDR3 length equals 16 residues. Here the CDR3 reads CASSLAGGTGKTGYTF. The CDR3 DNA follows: TGCGCCAGCAGCTTGGCTGGAGGGACAGGGAAGACTGGCTACACCTTC. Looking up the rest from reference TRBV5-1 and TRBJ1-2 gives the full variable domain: KAGVTQTPRYLIKTRGQQVTLSCSPISGHRSVSWYQQTPGQGLQFLFEYFSETQRNKGNFPGRFSGRQFSNSRSEMNVSTLELGDSALYLCASSLAGGTGKTGYTFGSGTRLTVV.

The CDR3 loop is CATSRDPGGRNTEAFF. The CDR3 DNA sequence: TGTGCCACCAGCAGAGATCCGGGGGGGCGGAACACTGAAGCTTTCTTT. The rearrangement links TRBV15 to TRBJ1-1, with D perhaps matching TRBD1 (6 bases). CDR1 and CDR2 (germline): LNHNV, YYDKDF (reference sequence). V lost 0 bases to trimming and J lost 1 base, with 12 bases between them. The CDR3 consists of 16 residues.

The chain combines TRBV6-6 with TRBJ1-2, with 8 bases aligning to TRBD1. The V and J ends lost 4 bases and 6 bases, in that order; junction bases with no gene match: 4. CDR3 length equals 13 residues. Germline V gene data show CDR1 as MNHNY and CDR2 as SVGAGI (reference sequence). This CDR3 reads CASSSTGVDGYTF. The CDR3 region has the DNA TGTGCCAGCAGTTCGACAGGGGTGGATGGCTACACCTTC.